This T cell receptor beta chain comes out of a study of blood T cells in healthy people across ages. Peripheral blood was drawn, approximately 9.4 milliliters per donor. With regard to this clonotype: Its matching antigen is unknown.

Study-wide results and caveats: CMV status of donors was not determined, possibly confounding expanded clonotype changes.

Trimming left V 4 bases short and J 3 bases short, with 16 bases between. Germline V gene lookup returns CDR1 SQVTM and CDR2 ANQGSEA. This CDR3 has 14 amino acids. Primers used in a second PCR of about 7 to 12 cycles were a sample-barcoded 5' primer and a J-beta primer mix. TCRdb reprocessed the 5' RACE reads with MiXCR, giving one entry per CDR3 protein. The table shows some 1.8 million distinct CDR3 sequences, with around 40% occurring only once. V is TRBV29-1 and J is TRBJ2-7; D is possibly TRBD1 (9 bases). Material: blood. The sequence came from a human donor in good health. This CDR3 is CSVAGGTGFYEQYF. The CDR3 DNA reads TGCAGCGTTGCGGGGGGGACAGGGTTCTACGAGCAGTACTTC.